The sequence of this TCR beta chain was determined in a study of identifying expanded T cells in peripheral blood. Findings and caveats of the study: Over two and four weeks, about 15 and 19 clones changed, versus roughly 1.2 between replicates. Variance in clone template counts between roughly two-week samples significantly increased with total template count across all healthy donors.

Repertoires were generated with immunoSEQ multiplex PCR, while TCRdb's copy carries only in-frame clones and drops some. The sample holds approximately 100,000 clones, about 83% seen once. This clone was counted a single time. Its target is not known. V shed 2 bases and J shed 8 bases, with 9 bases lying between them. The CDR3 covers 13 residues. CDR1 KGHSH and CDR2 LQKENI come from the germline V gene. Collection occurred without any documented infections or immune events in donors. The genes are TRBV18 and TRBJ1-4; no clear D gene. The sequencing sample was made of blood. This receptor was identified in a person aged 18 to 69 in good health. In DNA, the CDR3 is TGTGCCAGCTCACCAAGACGGGAGGAAAAACTGTTTTTT. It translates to CASSPRREEKLFF.